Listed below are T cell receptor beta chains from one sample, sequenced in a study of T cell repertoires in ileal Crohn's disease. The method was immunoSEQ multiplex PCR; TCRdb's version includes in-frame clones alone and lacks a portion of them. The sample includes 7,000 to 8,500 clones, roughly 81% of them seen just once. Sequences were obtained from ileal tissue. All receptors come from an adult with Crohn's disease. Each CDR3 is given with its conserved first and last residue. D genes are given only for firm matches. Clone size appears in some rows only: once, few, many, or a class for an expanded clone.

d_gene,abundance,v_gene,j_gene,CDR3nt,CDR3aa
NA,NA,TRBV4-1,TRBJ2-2,TGCGCCAGCAGTGCCCGGGTCGACACCGGGGAGCTGTTTTTT,CASSARVDTGELFF
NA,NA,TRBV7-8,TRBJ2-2,TGTGCCAGCAGCTTAGATACGGGACTGAACACCGGGGAGCTGTTTTTT,CASSLDTGLNTGELFF
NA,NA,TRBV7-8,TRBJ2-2,TGTGCCAGCAGCTTAGATAGTAGGGGAAACACCGGGGAGCTGTTTTTT,CASSLDSRGNTGELFF
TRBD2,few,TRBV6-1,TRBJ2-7,TGTGCCAGCAGTGAAGGGACTAGCGGGAGTTACGAGCAGTACTTC,CASSEGTSGSYEQYF
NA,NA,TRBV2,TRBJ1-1,TGTGCCAGCAGTGGGACTGCGAACACTGAAGCTTTCTTT,CASSGTANTEAFF
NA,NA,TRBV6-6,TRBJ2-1,TGTGCCAGCAGATCCGGGAGCAGCTCCTACAATGAGCAGTTCTTC,CASRSGSSSYNEQFF
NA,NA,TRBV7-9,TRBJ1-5,TGTGCCAGCAGCTTAGGGAGGGAGCATCAGCCCCAGCATTTT,CASSLGREHQPQHF
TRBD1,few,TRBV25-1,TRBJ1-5,TGTGCCAGCAGTCCAGGGGGAACGAGCAATCAGCCCCAGCATTTT,CASSPGGTSNQPQHF
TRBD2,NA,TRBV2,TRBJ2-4,TGTGCCAGCAGGACCGCGGGTAGCGGGAGGGCGGGATCCAAAAACATTCAGTACTTC,CASRTAGSGRAGSKNIQYF
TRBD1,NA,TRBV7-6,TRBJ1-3,TGTGCCAGCAGCTTGGACAGGGACTCTGGAAACACCATATATTTT,CASSLDRDSGNTIYF
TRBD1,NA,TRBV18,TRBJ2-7,TGTGCCAGCTCGTCCGGGACAGGGTTCGTGTACGAGCAGTACTTC,CASSSGTGFVYEQYF
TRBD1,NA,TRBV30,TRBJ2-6,TGTGCCTGGAGTCCCAGGGGGATCTCTGGGGCCAACGTCCTGACTTTC,CAWSPRGISGANVLTF
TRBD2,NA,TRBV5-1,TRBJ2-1,TGCGCCAGCAGCTTGGTCCTAGCGGGAGGGACCTACAATGAGCAGTTCTTC,CASSLVLAGGTYNEQFF
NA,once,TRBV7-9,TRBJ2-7,TGTGCCAGCAGCCGAAGCTTAGGGGTATTTGCCTACGAGCAGTACTTC,CASSRSLGVFAYEQYF
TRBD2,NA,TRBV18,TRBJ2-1,TGTGCCAGCTCAAAAGATGCGGGAGGATCCTACAATGAGCAGTTCTTC,CASSKDAGGSYNEQFF
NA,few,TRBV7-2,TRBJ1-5,TGTGCCAGCAGCCCCGCCCCCAGGTACAAAGATCAGCCCCAGCATTTT,CASSPAPRYKDQPQHF
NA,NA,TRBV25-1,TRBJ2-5,TGTGCCAGCACCTCCCGCCGGCAGGGTAATATTGGGACCCAGTACTTC,CASTSRRQGNIGTQYF
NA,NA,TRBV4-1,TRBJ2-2,TGCGCCAGCAGCCAGAGGAGTAGCACCGGGGAGCTGTTTTTT,CASSQRSSTGELFF
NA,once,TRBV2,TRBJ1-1,TGTGCCAGCAGTGGGGCTTCGGGAGGCACTGAAGCTTTCTTT,CASSGASGGTEAFF
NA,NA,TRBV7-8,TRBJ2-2,TGTGCCAGCAGCTTAGACTCGCGGGGGAACACCGGGGAGCTGTTTTTT,CASSLDSRGNTGELFF
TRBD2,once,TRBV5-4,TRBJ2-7,TGTGCCAGCAGCTTGGGAAGGCCGAGCGGGAGCGCCTACGAGCAGTACTTC,CASSLGRPSGSAYEQYF
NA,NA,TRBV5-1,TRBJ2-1,TGCGCCAGCGCCCCTAGCCAGATCTCCTACAATGAGCAGTTCTTC,CASAPSQISYNEQFF
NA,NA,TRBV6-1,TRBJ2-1,TGTGCCAGCAGTGGAATAGATACGAGTGAGCAGTTCTTC,CASSGIDTSEQFF
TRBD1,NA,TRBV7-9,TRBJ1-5,TGTGCCAGCAGCCACGACAGGGATGGCAATCAGCCCCAGCATTTT,CASSHDRDGNQPQHF
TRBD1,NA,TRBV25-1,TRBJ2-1,TGTGCCAGCAGTGAACAGGTTCGGGACAGAGACTCCTACAATGAGCAGTTCTTC,CASSEQVRDRDSYNEQFF
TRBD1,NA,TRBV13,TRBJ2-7,TGTGCCAGCAGCTTAGGGGGGACAGGGGGAGCGTCTAATACAGAGCAGTACTTC,CASSLGGTGGASNTEQYF
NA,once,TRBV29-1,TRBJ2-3,TGCAGCGGCGATTATTCCTATACGCAGTATTTT,CSGDYSYTQYF
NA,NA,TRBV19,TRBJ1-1,TGTGCCAGTAGTCCCGGGTTCGACACTGAAGCTTTCTTT,CASSPGFDTEAFF
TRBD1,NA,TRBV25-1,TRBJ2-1,TGTGCCAGCTCCGGGGACAGGGGTTACAATGAGCAGTTCTTC,CASSGDRGYNEQFF
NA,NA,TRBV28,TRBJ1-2,TGTGCCAGCGTGGGCAGGGGCTATGGCTACACCTTC,CASVGRGYGYTF
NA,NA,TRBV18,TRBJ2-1,TGTGCCAGCTCACCAAGGGCCGGGGACTTGGCGGGTGAGCAGTTCTTC,CASSPRAGDLAGEQFF
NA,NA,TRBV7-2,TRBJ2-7,TGTGCCAGCAGCTTAATACGGGGTATCTACGAGCAGTACTTC,CASSLIRGIYEQYF
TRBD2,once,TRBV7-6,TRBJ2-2,TGTGCCAGCAGCCTGGGACTAGCGGGAGGCCACGATACCGGGGAGCTGTTTTTT,CASSLGLAGGHDTGELFF
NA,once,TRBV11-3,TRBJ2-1,TGTGCCAGCAGCTCTCGAGCGGGCTTCCTCTACAATGAGCAGTTCTTC,CASSSRAGFLYNEQFF
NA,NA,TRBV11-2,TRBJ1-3,TGTGCCAGCAGCCAGAAAGAAACAGGCATCTCTGGAAACACCATATATTTT,CASSQKETGISGNTIYF
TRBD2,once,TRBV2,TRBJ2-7,TGTGCCAGCAGTTTGACTAGCGGGAACCCGTCTTCGGGGTACGAGCAGTACTTC,CASSLTSGNPSSGYEQYF
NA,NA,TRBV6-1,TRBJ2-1,TGTGCCACTGACTACCAATCCTACAATGAGCAGTTCTTC,CATDYQSYNEQFF
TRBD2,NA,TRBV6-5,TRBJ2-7,TGTGCCAGCAGTTACAGCCTCGCGGGGGGCGACGAGCAGTACTTC,CASSYSLAGGDEQYF
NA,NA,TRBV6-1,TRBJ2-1,TGTGCCAGCAGTGAAGCGCTTCGGGGAACTGAGCAGTTCTTC,CASSEALRGTEQFF
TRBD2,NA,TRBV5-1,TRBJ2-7,TGCGCCAGCAGCTTGGTGGGGGGGACTAGCGGATACCACGAGCAGTACTTC,CASSLVGGTSGYHEQYF
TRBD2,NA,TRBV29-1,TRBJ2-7,TGCAGCGTTCGACGGGAGGCAGTGCAGTACTTC,CSVRREAVQYF
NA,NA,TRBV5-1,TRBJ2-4,TGCGCCAGCAGCTTGGGGCCGTCCAAAAACATTCAGTACTTC,CASSLGPSKNIQYF
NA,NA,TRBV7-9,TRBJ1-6,TGTGCCAGCAGCCAATCGGGGGGCGATAATTCACCCCTCCACTTT,CASSQSGGDNSPLHF
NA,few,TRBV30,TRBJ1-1,TGTGCCTGGAGTATCCCCGGGGGGCCAGAGAACACTGAAGCTTTCTTT,CAWSIPGGPENTEAFF
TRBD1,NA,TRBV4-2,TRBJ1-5,TGTGCCAGCAGCCAAGATGCCGGGACAGGGGGCCAGCCCCAGCATTTT,CASSQDAGTGGQPQHF